A selection of T cell receptor beta chains follows, all from one sample in a study of T cell responses to AZD1222 COVID-19 vaccine. The protocol was immunoSEQ multiplex PCR, while the TCRdb copy is restricted to in-frame clones and leaves out a portion. The sample comprises about 160,000 clones, about 91% of which are singletons, and about 4.4% rests with the top ten. The sequences come from peripheral blood, collected on day 0 of AZD1222 vaccination. The origin of the receptors is an adult in good health. Each CDR3 is given with its conserved first and last residue. The order of the fields is J gene, clone size, D gene, V gene, CDR3 DNA, CDR3 protein. A D gene is named only where the DNA matches it firmly. Part of the rows lack a size; the others show once, few, many or a class for expanded clones.

TRBJ1-3 | - | - | TRBV3-1/TRBV3-2 | TGTGCCAGCAGCGAGCGGACGGTGGAAAACACCATATATTTT | CASSERTVENTIYF
TRBJ1-2 | - | - | TRBV12-2 | TGTGCAAGTCGCTTAGTGGGGACGGGGAGGGTCTATGGCTACACCTTC | CASRLVGTGRVYGYTF
TRBJ1-1 | - | TRBD1 | TRBV12-3/TRBV12-4 | TGTGCCAGCAGTCTACAGGGGAATACTGAAGCTTTCTTT | CASSLQGNTEAFF
TRBJ1-1 | - | TRBD1 | TRBV11-3 | TGTGCCAGCAGCTCCGCCCCCGGACAGGGTACTATTGAAGCTTTCTTT | CASSSAPGQGTIEAFF
TRBJ2-7 | - | - | TRBV5-1 | TGCGCCAGCAGCTACTCGCCTACAGGTTACTACGAGCAGTACTTC | CASSYSPTGYYEQYF
TRBJ2-3 | - | TRBD2 | TRBV6-6 | TGTGCCAGCAGTGATGGGACTAACACAGATACGCAGTATTTT | CASSDGTNTDTQYF
TRBJ2-1 | - | - | TRBV29-1 | TGCAGCGTCGATGGACTTGGGGGTCTCTACAATGAGCAGTTCTTC | CSVDGLGGLYNEQFF
TRBJ2-7 | - | - | TRBV30 | TGTGCCTGGGCCTATGACGAGCAGTACTTC | CAWAYDEQYF
TRBJ2-1 | once | TRBD2 | TRBV18 | TGTGCCAGCTCACCCCGGGGGACTACCTCCTACAATGAGCAGTTCTTC | CASSPRGTTSYNEQFF
TRBJ2-1 | - | - | TRBV20-1 | TGCAGTGCTAGTGGGGGAAACTTCTACAATGAGCAGTTCTTC | CSASGGNFYNEQFF
TRBJ2-3 | - | - | TRBV7-2 | TGTGCCAGCAGCTTGGCCGGTACTAGCACAGATACGCAGTATTTT | CASSLAGTSTDTQYF
TRBJ1-5 | - | - | TRBV7-9 | TGTGCCAGCAGCTTAGCTGGACAGAATCAGCCCCAGCATTTT | CASSLAGQNQPQHF
TRBJ1-5 | - | - | TRBV6-1 | TGTGCCAGCAGTGAAGGGGACAATCCCCGGTCCCAGCATTTT | CASSEGDNPRSQHF
TRBJ1-2 | - | - | TRBV7-9 | TGTGCCAGCAGCTTAGGCAGGGCCTATGGCTACACCTTC | CASSLGRAYGYTF
TRBJ2-7 | - | - | TRBV6-5 | TGTGCCAGCAGTTACTCGCTGGCGGGAACCTACGAGCAGTACTTC | CASSYSLAGTYEQYF
TRBJ1-5 | - | TRBD1 | TRBV28 | TGTGCCAGCACGGACGGGACAGATAGCAATCAGCCCCAGCATTTT | CASTDGTDSNQPQHF
TRBJ2-1 | - | - | TRBV7-2 | TGTGCCAGCAGCCGGCAGCAATACAATGAGCAGTTCTTC | CASSRQQYNEQFF
TRBJ1-3 | - | - | TRBV11-3 | TGTGCCAGCAGCTTAGCGTTGTTGGGCAGGAGCTCTGGAAACACCATATATTTT | CASSLALLGRSSGNTIYF
TRBJ1-2 | - | - | TRBV27 | TGTGCCAGCACCACCCATTCGGGGCACTCCTTTGGCTACACCTTC | CASTTHSGHSFGYTF
TRBJ2-7 | - | TRBD2 | TRBV28 | TGTGCCAGCAGTTTATCCGGGGGGGAATCCTACGAGCAGTACTTC | CASSLSGGESYEQYF
TRBJ2-7 | - | - | TRBV6-5 | TGTGCCAGCAGTCCTAGGGGGGTTGGCTCCTACGAGCAGTACTTC | CASSPRGVGSYEQYF
TRBJ2-5 | - | - | TRBV3-1/TRBV3-2 | TGTGCCAGCAGCCAAGGGTCGGGAAAAGAGACCCAGTACTTC | CASSQGSGKETQYF
TRBJ2-7 | - | - | TRBV30 | TGTGCCTCCCAAGGCGGTAACTCCTACGAGCAGTACTTC | CASQGGNSYEQYF
TRBJ1-2 | - | - | TRBV6-5 | TGTGCCAGCAGCCCCCCCTTTAGGGGTGGCTACACCTTC | CASSPPFRGGYTF
TRBJ2-3 | once | - | TRBV7-2 | TGTGCCAGCCGCTTTGCGGGGAGCACAGATACGCAGTATTTT | CASRFAGSTDTQYF
TRBJ2-7 | - | - | TRBV2 | TGTGCCAGCAGCTTCGGCTACGAGCAGTACTTC | CASSFGYEQYF
TRBJ1-4 | - | - | TRBV21-1 | TGTGCCAGCAGCATAGGTTGGGACAGGGTTCGCGAAAAACTGTTTTTT | CASSIGWDRVREKLFF